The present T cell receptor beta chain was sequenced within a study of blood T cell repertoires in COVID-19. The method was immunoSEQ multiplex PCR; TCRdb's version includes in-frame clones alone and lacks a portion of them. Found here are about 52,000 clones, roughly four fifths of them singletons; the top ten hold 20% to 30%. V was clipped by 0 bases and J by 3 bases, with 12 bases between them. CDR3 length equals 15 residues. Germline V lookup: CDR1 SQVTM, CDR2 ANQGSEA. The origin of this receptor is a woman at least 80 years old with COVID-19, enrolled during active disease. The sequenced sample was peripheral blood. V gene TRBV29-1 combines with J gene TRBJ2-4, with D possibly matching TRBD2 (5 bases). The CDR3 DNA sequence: TGCAGCGTTGAAGACGCTTTCGGAGGCAAAAACATTCAGTACTTC. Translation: CSVEDAFGGKNIQYF.